This entry lists 8 T cell receptor beta chains sequenced from one sample in a study of cytomegalovirus exposure and HLA in healthy donors. Primers for the PCR totalled 60 Vbeta and 13 Jbeta. Measured with immunoSEQ multiplex PCR; TCRdb has only the in-frame clones, and not every one. Its clone listing holds around 150,000 clones. Sequencing was performed on PBMCs. The source of these receptors is a young man in good health and CMV-seronegative.

This chain connects TRBV6-5 to TRBJ1-2; D possibly corresponds to TRBD1 (6 bases). Germline V gives CDR1 MNHEY, CDR2 SVGAGI. The V end lost 6 bases, the J end lost 3 bases, and 11 bases lay between the germline ends. The CDR3 spans 13 residues. In DNA form, the CDR3 reads TGTGCCAGCAGCTTTGGACAGCACTATGGCTACACCTTC. Its translation: CASSFGQHYGYTF.

The chain employs TRBV25-1 and TRBJ1-2; possible D gene TRBD1, 6 bases. Germline values: CDR1 MGHDK, CDR2 SYGVNS. The CDR3 loop spans 14 amino acids. The V end lost 5 bases, the J end lost 1 base, and 11 bases lay between the germline ends. The CDR3 bases are TGTGCCAGCAGTCCTCCGGGACATAACTATGGCTACACCTTC. Translating it yields CASSPPGHNYGYTF.

The genes are TRBV2 and TRBJ2-1, with 8 positions matching TRBD1. Germline values: CDR1 SNHLY, CDR2 FYNNEI. Trimming at V came to 6 bases and at J to 0 bases, leaving 10 bases not matched to a gene. This CDR3 has 17 residues. This CDR3 reads CASSRGLAGSSYNEQFF. The CDR3 nucleotides are TGTGCCAGCAGCAGGGGGCTTGCGGGGAGCTCCTACAATGAGCAGTTCTTC.

V gene TRBV25-1 combines with J gene TRBJ2-3; 7 bases align to TRBD2. The junction had 3 bases not matched to a gene; V was cut back by 2 bases and J by 4 bases. CDR1 and CDR2 (germline): MGHDK, SYGVNS. The CDR3 loop spans 14 amino acids. The CDR3 nucleotides are TGTGCCAGCAGTGAAGAAGGGAGGGCAGATACGCAGTATTTT. This translates into CASSEEGRADTQYF.

The genes are TRBV5-5 and TRBJ1-4; D remains ambiguous. V lost 4 bases, J lost 0 bases, and 10 bases lay in between. The CDR3 loop spans 15 amino acids. CDR1 is SGHKS, CDR2 YYEKEE, per germline (reference sequence). The CDR3 nucleotides are TGTGCCAGCAGCGCCACCAGCGCAACTAATGAAAAACTGTTTTTT. Protein: CASSATSATNEKLFF.

The CDR3 sequence: CASSPGTGDQPQHF. In DNA, the CDR3 is TGTGCCAGCAGCCCCGGGACAGGGGATCAGCCCCAGCATTTT. The chain is built from TRBV11-2 and TRBJ1-5; 10 bases fit TRBD1. The CDR3 spans 14 residues. Germline V gives CDR1 SGHAT, CDR2 FQNNGV. V was pared by 5 bases and J by 5 bases, with 3 bases of the junction left unmatched.

This sequence joins TRBV18 and TRBJ2-6, with 9 bases fitting TRBD2. Germline V gene sequence: CDR1 KGHSH, CDR2 LQKENI. CDR3 length equals 18 residues. V was pared by 3 bases and J by 0 bases, with 6 bases of the junction left unmatched. The CDR3 sequence: CASSPSGGHSSGANVLTF. In DNA, the CDR3 is TGTGCCAGCTCACCTAGCGGGGGTCATAGCTCTGGGGCCAACGTCCTGACTTTC.

V and J are TRBV6-5 and TRBJ1-4, with D uncertain. Trimming removed 6 bases at V and 6 bases at J, with 11 bases between. Germline V CDR1 and CDR2: MNHEY, SVGAGI. The CDR3 length is 13 residues. CDR3 in amino acids: CASRPAAYEKLFF. CDR3 nucleotides: TGTGCCAGCAGACCCGCGGCCTATGAAAAACTGTTTTTT.